The 15 T cell receptor beta chains given below trace back to one sample, sequenced in a study of T cells in Graves' hyperthyroidism and ophthalmopathy. There were TCR beta CDR3 regions amplified from RNA transcripts. HTBI primers drove first-round RT-PCR of the TCR CDR3. TCRdb re-called the multiplex PCR reads with MiXCR, one entry per CDR3 protein. The sample includes 89,000 or so distinct CDR3 sequences, 35% to 50% seen only once; the top ten take 9.5% to 13%. The sequenced material came from peripheral blood or thyroid tissue (not recorded which). All receptors come from a woman aged 25 to 45 with Graves' hyperthyroidism.

Many counts were recorded for this clonotype. V usage is TRBV20-1 and J usage is TRBJ2-7; unclear D gene. Trimming pared 0 bases from V and 4 bases from J, leaving 19 bases between. Germline V gene lookup returns CDR1 DFQATT and CDR2 SNEGSKA (reference sequence). The CDR3 covers 16 residues. Here the CDR3 reads CSAREGKERGIYEQYF. CDR3 bases: TGCAGTGCTAGAGAGGGGAAGGAACGAGGAATTTACGAGCAGTACTTC.

The chain has TRBV18 and TRBJ1-4, with D perhaps matching TRBD1 (6 bases). The V gene's germline CDR1 is KGHSH and CDR2 LQKENI. The CDR3 runs 15 residues. V was trimmed by 2 bases and J by 8 bases, leaving 15 bases between them. CDR3 nucleotides: TGTGCCAGCTCACCAGGACAGACGAACCGAGAAAAACTGTTTTTT. As protein: CASSPGQTNREKLFF.

This clonotype was seen ten or more times. The chain combines TRBV5-1 with TRBJ2-2; 11 bases fit TRBD2. Germline CDR1 reads SGHRS; CDR2 reads YFSETQ. V lost 3 bases and J lost 6; bases outside the gene matches: 10. CDR3 size: 17 residues. The CDR3 sequence is CASSWTSGLSGAGELFF. The CDR3 DNA reads TGCGCCAGCAGCTGGACTAGCGGGCTTTCCGGGGCCGGGGAGCTGTTTTTT.

In the case of this clonotype: A much bigger clone sits one base away, suggesting this may be a read error. This chain connects TRBV3-1 to TRBJ1-2; TRBD1 matches at 9 bases. The germline CDR1 and CDR2 sequences are LGHDT and YNNKEL (reference sequence). V lost 7 bases and J lost 5; bases outside the gene matches: 11. This CDR3 contains 15 residues. For the CDR3, the DNA is TGTGCCAGCAACCGTATACAGGGGGCCCGGTATGGCTACACCTTC. This translates into CASNRIQGARYGYTF.

This clonotype was observed a single time. This chain joins TRBV6-1 and TRBJ2-7; 13 nucleotides agree with TRBD2. CDR3 length equals 15 residues. The J segment lost 2 bases and the V segment lost 6 bases, leaving 4 bases of the junction unmatched. Germline V lookup: CDR1 MNHNS, CDR2 SASEGT. The CDR3 loop is CASSELAGGPYEQYF. DNA of the CDR3: TGTGCCAGCAGCGAACTAGCGGGAGGGCCCTACGAGCAGTACTTC.

In this sample, this clonotype turned up many times. The J gene is TRBJ2-7, the V gene TRBV10-3; 11 bases are a match to TRBD2. V dropped 2 bases and J dropped 5; count of bases not matched to a gene: 29. Germline CDR1 reads ENHRY; CDR2 reads SYGVKD. This CDR3 spans 23 amino acids. Here the CDR3 DNA reads TGTGCCATCAGTGAGAGTTCAGGAGGTGTGTGTAGCGGGAGGGCCCTCGTTCGCGACGAGCAGTACTTC. Translation: CAISESSGGVCSGRALVRDEQYF.

The CDR3 sequence is CAISDLQGTYEQYF. As DNA, the CDR3 is TGTGCCATCAGTGACCTACAGGGAACCTACGAGCAGTACTTC. The gene calls are TRBV10-3 and TRBJ2-7, with D maybe TRBD1 (6 bases). Germline assignment: CDR1 ENHRY and CDR2 SYGVKD. V lost 3 bases, J lost 2 bases, and 11 bases lay in between. The CDR3 is 14 amino acids.

A remark on this clonotype: A far larger clone is just one base off, so this is likely a read error. Likely a read error: the CDR3 ends without its conserved phenylalanine or tryptophan. J is TRBJ2-7 and V is TRBV7-6; D remains unclear. V gave up 5 bases and J gave up 3 bases, with 11 bases separating them. The CDR3 sequence is 13 residues long. Germline V lookup: CDR1 SGHVS, CDR2 FNYEAQ. Here the CDR3 DNA reads TGTGCCAGCAGCGCCGGGCCAAACTACGAGCAGTACCTC. Protein product: CASSAGPNYEQYL.

This clonotype has at least ten counts. V gene TRBV4-2 combines with J gene TRBJ2-7; 11 positions match TRBD1. This CDR3 is built from 15 residues. The trim removed 2 bases at V and 3 bases at J, leaving 3 bases unmatched. The germline V gene has CDR1 LGHNA and CDR2 YNFKEQ. This CDR3 reads CASSQRGTGGYEQYF. The CDR3 DNA reads as TGTGCCAGCAGCCAAAGAGGGACAGGGGGCTACGAGCAGTACTTC.

The rearrangement links TRBV12-3 or TRBV12-4 to TRBJ1-1; D unclear. The CDR3 loop spans 15 amino acids. With 2 bases removed from V and 5 bases from J, the gap between germline ends came to 15 bases. The CDR3 region has the DNA TGTGCCAGCAGTTTATCTGGCCCCCCGGGGACTGAAGCTTTCTTT. Its protein is CASSLSGPPGTEAFF.

This clonotype has ten or more counts. The chain links TRBV24-1 to TRBJ1-1; D unresolved. This CDR3 spans 12 amino acids. Between the trimmed V and J ends, which lost 9 bases and 4 bases, there was a span of 11 bases. Germline V gene sequence: CDR1 KGHDR, CDR2 SFDVKD. The CDR3 DNA sequence: TGTGCCACCCAGTCCGCGACCACTGAAGCTTTCTTT. This sequence encodes CATQSATTEAFF.

This clonotype occurred many times. V and J are TRBV3-1 and TRBJ2-7, with TRBD1 matching 9 bases. The CDR3 is made up of 14 amino acids. The ends lost 2 bases at V and 6 bases at J; junction bases unmatched: 5. The germline CDR1 and CDR2 sequences are LGHDT and YNNKEL (reference sequence). DNA for the CDR3: TGTGCCAGCAGCCAATCACAGGGGGCTAGCGAGCAGTACTTC. Protein product: CASSQSQGASEQYF.

V usage is TRBV13 and J usage is TRBJ1-2, with TRBD1 matching 9 bases. The germline V gene encodes CDR1 PRHDT and CDR2 FYEKMQ (reference sequence). V lost 5 bases, J lost 6 bases, and 13 bases stayed unmatched. There are 16 residues in the CDR3. CDR3 in amino acids: CASSVGTGQRGDGYTF. DNA of the CDR3: TGTGCCAGCAGCGTCGGGACAGGGCAGAGGGGAGATGGCTACACCTTC.

The chain carries TRBV15 and TRBJ2-5, with 8 positions matching TRBD2. CDR1 is LNHNV and CDR2 is YYDKDF in the germline V gene (reference sequence). The trim removed 0 bases at V and 4 bases at J, leaving 7 bases unmatched. CDR3 length: 16 residues. The CDR3 bases are TGTGCCACCAGCAGAGAACGGGGCAGCGGGAGAGAGACCCAGTACTTC. Translating it yields CATSRERGSGRETQYF.

This clonotype was picked up many times. This rearrangement joins TRBV27 to TRBJ1-4, with no clear D. The CDR3 contains 14 residues. V dropped 5 bases and J dropped 5 bases, with 12 bases sitting between them. CDR1 is MNHEY and CDR2 is SMNVEV in the germline V gene (reference sequence). CDR3 sequence (DNA): TGTGCCAGCAGTATCCGACAACAGAATGAAAAACTGTTTTTT. Amino acid sequence: CASSIRQQNEKLFF.